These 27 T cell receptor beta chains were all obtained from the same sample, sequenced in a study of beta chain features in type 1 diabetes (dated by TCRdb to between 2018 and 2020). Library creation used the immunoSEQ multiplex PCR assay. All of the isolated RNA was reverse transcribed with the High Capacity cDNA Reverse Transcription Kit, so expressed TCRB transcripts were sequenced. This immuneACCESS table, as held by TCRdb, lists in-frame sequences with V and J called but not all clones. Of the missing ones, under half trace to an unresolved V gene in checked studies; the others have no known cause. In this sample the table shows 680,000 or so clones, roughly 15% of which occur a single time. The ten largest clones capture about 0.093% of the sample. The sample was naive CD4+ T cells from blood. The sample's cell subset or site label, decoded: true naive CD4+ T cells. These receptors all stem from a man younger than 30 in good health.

The DNA of the CDR3 is TGTGCCAGCAGCAAAAGGGGTGAAAAACTGTTTTTT. It translates to CASSKRGEKLFF. The rearrangement joins TRBV21-1 to TRBJ1-4; no DNA check was done on the table's D call, TRBD1. TRBV21-1 is a pseudogene segment. This CDR3 is built from 12 residues.

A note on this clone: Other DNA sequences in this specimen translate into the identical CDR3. The DNA for the CDR3 is TGTGCCAGCTCACCACAAACAGGATGGGGAGAAGCTTTCTTT. Translated, it gives CASSPQTGWGEAFF. The chain recombines TRBV18 with TRBJ1-1; D is possibly TRBD1 (5 bases). The CDR3 is made up of 14 amino acids. Germline V gene sequence: CDR1 KGHSH, CDR2 LQKENI. With 1 base removed from V and 8 bases from J, the gap between germline ends came to 14 bases.

The CDR3 region is CASSQDLSGSYNEQFF. The CDR3 DNA sequence: TGCGCCAGCAGCCAAGATTTGAGCGGCTCCTACAATGAGCAGTTCTTC. V and J are TRBV4-3 and TRBJ2-1, with D perhaps matching TRBD2 (5 bases). The CDR3 has 16 amino acids. Looked up from germline, CDR1 is LGHNA and CDR2 is YSLEER. V was shortened by 0 bases and J by 0 bases, with 9 bases between the two germline ends.

The CDR3 reads CASRGGSYNEQFF. The DNA for the CDR3 is TGTGCCAGCAGGGGGGGGTCCTACAATGAGCAGTTCTTC. The chain links TRBV4-2 to TRBJ2-1; 7 positions agree with TRBD2. J gave up 1 base and V 6 bases, and 0 bases lay outside the gene matches. Germline V lookup: CDR1 LGHNA, CDR2 YNFKEQ. The CDR3 extends over 13 amino acids.

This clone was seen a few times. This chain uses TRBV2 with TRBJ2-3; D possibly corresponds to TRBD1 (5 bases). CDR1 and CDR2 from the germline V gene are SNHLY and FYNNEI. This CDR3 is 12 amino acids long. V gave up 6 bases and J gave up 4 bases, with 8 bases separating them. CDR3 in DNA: TGTGCCAGCAGACAGGTTCCAGATACGCAGTATTTT. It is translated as CASRQVPDTQYF.

CDR3 DNA: TGTGCCAGCAGCACAAGTAGGCGAAGGGGACTAGGGATATCAGATACGCAGTATTTT. Protein sequence: CASSTSRRRGLGISDTQYF. The gene calls are TRBV7-2 and TRBJ2-3; 8 bases agree with TRBD2. The germline CDR1 and CDR2 sequences are SGHTA and FQGNSA. This CDR3 spans 19 amino acids. Unmatched junction bases numbered 20, after V lost 5 bases and J lost 4 bases.

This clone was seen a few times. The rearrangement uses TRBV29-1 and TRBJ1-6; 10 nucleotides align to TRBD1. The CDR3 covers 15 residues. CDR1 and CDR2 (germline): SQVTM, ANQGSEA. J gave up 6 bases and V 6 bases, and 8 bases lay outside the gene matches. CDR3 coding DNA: TGCAGCGTGGGTGAAAGGACAGGGGGTAATTCACCCCTCCACTTT. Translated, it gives CSVGERTGGNSPLHF.

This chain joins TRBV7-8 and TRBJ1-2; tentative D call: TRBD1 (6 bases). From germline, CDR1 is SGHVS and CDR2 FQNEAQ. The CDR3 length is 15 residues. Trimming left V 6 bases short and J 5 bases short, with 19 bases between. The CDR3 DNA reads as TGTGCCAGCAGTTCAGGGGTGGATTTCAAATATGGCTACACCTTC. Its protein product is CASSSGVDFKYGYTF.

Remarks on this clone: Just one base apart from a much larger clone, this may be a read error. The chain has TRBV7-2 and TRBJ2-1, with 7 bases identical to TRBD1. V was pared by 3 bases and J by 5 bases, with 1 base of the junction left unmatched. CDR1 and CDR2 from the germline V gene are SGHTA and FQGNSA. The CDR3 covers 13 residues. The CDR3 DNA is TGTGCCAGCAGCTTCGACAGGGACAATGAGCAGTTCTTC. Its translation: CASSFDRDNEQFF. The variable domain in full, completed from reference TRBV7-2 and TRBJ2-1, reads GAGVSQSPSNKVTEKGKDVELRCDPISGHTALYWYRQSLGQGLEFLIYFQGNSAPDKSGLPSDRFSAERTGGSVSTLTIQRTQQEDSAVYLCASSFDRDNEQFFGPGTRLTVL.

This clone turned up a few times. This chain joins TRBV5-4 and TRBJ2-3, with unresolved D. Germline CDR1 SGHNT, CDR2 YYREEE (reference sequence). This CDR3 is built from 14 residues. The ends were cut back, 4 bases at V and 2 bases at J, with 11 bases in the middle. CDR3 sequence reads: CASSPRLVTDTQYF. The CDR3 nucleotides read TGTGCCAGCAGCCCTCGACTCGTCACAGATACGCAGTATTTT.

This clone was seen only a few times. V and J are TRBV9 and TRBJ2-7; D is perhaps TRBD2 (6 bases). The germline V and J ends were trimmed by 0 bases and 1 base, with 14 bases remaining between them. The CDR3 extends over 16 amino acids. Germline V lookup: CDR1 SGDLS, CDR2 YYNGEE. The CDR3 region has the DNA TGTGCCAGCAGCGTAGGTTGGGAGGACCCGTCCTACGAGCAGTACTTC. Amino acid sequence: CASSVGWEDPSYEQYF.

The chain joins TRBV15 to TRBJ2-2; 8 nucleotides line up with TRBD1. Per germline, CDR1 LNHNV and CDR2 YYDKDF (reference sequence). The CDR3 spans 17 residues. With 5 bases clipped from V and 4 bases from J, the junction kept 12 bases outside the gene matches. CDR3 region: CATSGSGTGFFTGELFF. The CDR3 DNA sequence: TGTGCCACCAGCGGTTCCGGGACAGGTTTTTTCACCGGGGAGCTGTTTTTT.

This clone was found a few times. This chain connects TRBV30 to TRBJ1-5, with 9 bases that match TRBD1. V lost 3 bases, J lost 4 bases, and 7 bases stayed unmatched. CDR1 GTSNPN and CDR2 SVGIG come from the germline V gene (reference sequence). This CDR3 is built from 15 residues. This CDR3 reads CAWSAGQGVNQPQHF. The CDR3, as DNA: TGTGCCTGGAGCGCGGGACAGGGCGTTAATCAGCCCCAGCATTTT.

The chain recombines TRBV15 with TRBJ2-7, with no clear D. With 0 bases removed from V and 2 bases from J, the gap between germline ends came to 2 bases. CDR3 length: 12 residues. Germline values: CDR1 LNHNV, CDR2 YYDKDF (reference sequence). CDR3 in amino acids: CATSRDTYEQYF. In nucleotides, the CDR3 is TGTGCCACCAGCAGAGACACCTACGAGCAGTACTTC.

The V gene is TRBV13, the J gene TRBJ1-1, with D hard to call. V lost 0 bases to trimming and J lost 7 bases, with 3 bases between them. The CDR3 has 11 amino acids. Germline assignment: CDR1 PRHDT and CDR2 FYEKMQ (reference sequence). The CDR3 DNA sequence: TGTGCCAGCAGCTTAGGGTTTGAAGCTTTCTTT. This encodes CASSLGFEAFF.

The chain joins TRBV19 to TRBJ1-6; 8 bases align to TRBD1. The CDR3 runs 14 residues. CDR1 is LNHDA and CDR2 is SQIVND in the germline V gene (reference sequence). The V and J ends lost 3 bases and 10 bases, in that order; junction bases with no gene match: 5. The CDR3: CASSMDREESPLHF. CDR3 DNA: TGTGCCAGTAGTATGGACAGGGAAGAGTCACCCCTCCACTTT.

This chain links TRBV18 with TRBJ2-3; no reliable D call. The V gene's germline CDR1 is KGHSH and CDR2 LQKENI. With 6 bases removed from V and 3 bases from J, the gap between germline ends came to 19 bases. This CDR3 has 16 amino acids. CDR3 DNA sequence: TGTGCCAGCTCCCCAAAGGTCCCAGCCCTGACAGATACGCAGTATTTT. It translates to CASSPKVPALTDTQYF.

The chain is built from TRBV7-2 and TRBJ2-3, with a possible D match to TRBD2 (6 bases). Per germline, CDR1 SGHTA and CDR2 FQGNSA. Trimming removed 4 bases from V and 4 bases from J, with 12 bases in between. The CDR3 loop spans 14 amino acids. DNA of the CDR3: TGTGCCAGCAGCTCGACTAGTTTTGCAGATACGCAGTATTTT. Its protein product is CASSSTSFADTQYF.

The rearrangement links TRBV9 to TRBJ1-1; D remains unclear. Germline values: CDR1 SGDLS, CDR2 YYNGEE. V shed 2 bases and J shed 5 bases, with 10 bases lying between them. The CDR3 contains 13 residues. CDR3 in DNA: TGTGCCAGCAGCGTTCTGGGCAGTACTGAAGCTTTCTTT. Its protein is CASSVLGSTEAFF.

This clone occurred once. CDR3 nucleotides: TGCGCCAGCAGCATCCAGGGGGCCAGCACAGATACGCAGTATTTT. The encoded protein is CASSIQGASTDTQYF. The chain recombines TRBV5-1 with TRBJ2-3, with 8 bases lining up with TRBD1. The CDR3 consists of 15 residues. Germline V CDR1 and CDR2: SGHRS, YFSETQ. The junction had 4 bases not matched to a gene; V was cut back by 4 bases and J by 0 bases.

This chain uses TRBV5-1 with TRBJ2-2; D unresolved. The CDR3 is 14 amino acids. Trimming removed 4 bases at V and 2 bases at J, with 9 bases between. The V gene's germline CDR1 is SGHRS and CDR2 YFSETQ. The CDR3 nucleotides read TGCGCCAGCAGCCCTACCATCAACACCGGGGAGCTGTTTTTT. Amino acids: CASSPTINTGELFF.

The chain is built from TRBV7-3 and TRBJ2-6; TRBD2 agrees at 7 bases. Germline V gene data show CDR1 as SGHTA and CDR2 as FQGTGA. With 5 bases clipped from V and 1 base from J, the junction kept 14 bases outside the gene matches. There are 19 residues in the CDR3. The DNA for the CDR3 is TGTGCCAGCAGCCCCAAACGGGGGGATATGGTATCTGGGGCCAACGTCCTGACTTTC. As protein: CASSPKRGDMVSGANVLTF.

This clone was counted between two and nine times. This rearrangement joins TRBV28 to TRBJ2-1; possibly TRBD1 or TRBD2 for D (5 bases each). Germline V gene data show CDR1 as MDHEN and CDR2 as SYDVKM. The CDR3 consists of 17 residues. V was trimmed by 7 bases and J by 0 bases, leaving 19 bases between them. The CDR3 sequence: CASTRIGAPSSYNEQFF. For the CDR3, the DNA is TGTGCCAGCACCCGCATCGGGGCCCCAAGCTCCTACAATGAGCAGTTCTTC.

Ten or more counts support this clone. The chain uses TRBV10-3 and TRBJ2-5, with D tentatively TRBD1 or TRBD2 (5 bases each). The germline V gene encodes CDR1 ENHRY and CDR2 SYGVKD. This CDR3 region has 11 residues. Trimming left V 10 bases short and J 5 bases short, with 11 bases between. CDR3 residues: CATRWGETQYF. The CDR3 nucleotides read TGTGCCACCCGGTGGGGGGAGACCCAGTACTTC.

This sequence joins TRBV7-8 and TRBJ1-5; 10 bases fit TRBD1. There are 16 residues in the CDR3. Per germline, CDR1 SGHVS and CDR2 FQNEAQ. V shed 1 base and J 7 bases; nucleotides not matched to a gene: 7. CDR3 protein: CASSLGRDRGRQPQHF. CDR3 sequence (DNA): TGTGCCAGCAGCTTAGGCCGGGACAGGGGCCGGCAGCCCCAGCATTTT.

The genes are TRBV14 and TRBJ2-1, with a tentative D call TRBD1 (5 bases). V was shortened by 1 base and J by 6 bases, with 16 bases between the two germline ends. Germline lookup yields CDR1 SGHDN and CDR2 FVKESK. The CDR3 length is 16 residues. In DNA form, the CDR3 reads TGTGCCAGCAGCCAAGCCCCTACGGGCAGGGCCAATGAGCAGTTCTTC. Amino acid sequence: CASSQAPTGRANEQFF.

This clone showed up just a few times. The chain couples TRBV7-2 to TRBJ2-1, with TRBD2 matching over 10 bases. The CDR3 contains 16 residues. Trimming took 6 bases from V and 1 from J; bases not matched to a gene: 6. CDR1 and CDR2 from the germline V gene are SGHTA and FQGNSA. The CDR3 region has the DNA TGTGCCAGCAGGCCCGCTAGCGGGAGTTCCTACAATGAGCAGTTCTTC. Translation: CASRPASGSSYNEQFF. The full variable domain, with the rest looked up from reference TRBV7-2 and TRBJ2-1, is GAGVSQSPSNKVTEKGKDVELRCDPISGHTALYWYRQSLGQGLEFLIYFQGNSAPDKSGLPSDRFSAERTGGSVSTLTIQRTQQEDSAVYLCASRPASGSSYNEQFFGPGTRLTVL.